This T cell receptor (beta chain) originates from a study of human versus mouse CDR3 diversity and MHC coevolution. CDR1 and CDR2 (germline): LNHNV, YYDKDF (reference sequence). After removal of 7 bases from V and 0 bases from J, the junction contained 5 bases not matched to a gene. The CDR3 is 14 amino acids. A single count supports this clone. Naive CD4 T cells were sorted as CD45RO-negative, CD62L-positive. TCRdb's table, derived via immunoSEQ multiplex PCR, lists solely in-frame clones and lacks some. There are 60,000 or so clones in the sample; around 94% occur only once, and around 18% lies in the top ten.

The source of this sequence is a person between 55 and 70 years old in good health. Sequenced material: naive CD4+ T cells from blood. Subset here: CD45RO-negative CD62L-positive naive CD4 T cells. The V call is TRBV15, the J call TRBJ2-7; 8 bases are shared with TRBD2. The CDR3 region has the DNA TGTGCCACCAAAAGCGGGAGAGCCTCCTACGAGCAGTACTTC. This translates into CATKSGRASYEQYF.